These T cell receptor beta chains were read from a single sample in a study of T cells after posttransplantation cyclophosphamide. Clones were sequenced by immunoSEQ multiplex PCR, and TCRdb holds only the in-frame ones, with some missing. Counted here are about 17,000 clones, less than 85% occurring once; the ten biggest clones make up 25% to 30%. Specimen: PBMCs, collected after allogeneic stem cell transplant with calcineurin inhibitor and methotrexate. All receptors derive from a female patient aged 18-30 years who received an allogeneic stem cell transplant from an unrelated donor, was CMV-positive, and had acute and chronic GVHD. The T cells may partly be graft donor cells. Both conserved end residues are part of each CDR3. Each record gives: J gene, V gene, D gene, CDR3 protein. The D gene is left open where the match is weak.

TRBJ2-7 TRBV7-7 TRBD1 CASSLGTGNYEQYF
TRBJ2-5 TRBV27 TRBD2 CATSTSGRAEVETQYF
TRBJ1-1 TRBV6-1 TRBD1 CASILWDRTEAFF
TRBJ2-7 TRBV9 . CASSVATGLDYDQYF
TRBJ2-3 TRBV27 TRBD2 CASTPGGLSTDTQYF
TRBJ2-7 TRBV6-6 TRBD1 CASRQGNSYEQYF
TRBJ2-7 TRBV27 TRBD1 CASSRTGGSIYEQYF
TRBJ1-2 TRBV6-5 . CASTLRQASNYGYTF
TRBJ2-6 TRBV5-4 TRBD1 CASSSPGQGAGANVLTF
TRBJ2-2 TRBV27 . CASSLLGTSPTGELFF
TRBJ2-6 TRBV6-9 . CASSGTGLRQSRANVLTF
TRBJ1-6 TRBV7-7 . CASSLDSTSPLHF
TRBJ1-3 TRBV5-1 TRBD1 CASSSDRGDTIYF
TRBJ2-5 TRBV4-1 TRBD2 CASSQGGLAGNQETQYF
TRBJ1-4 TRBV6-1 TRBD1 CASSRDRGEKLFF
TRBJ2-1 TRBV27 TRBD1 CASGPVRGYNEQFF
TRBJ2-1 TRBV18 TRBD1 CASSASGGSAGNEQFF
TRBJ2-1 TRBV5-1 TRBD1 CASSSGTGGYNEQFF
TRBJ1-2 TRBV5-4 . CASGRPGGYTF
TRBJ1-3 TRBV5-1 TRBD1 CASSLVPGQLSGNTIYF
TRBJ2-7 TRBV11-2 TRBD2 CASSFGGRAYEQYF
TRBJ2-3 TRBV5-8 . CASSGRGSGTDTQYF
TRBJ2-7 TRBV13 TRBD2 CASSLGPSGYEQYF
TRBJ2-1 TRBV7-6 TRBD2 CASSITSGKVNEQFF
TRBJ2-3 TRBV2 . CASSEYGGLRRTRGDTQYF
TRBJ2-2 TRBV4-1 . CASSSRSGTTGELFF
TRBJ2-1 TRBV6-5 TRBD2 CASSRGLAHNEQFF
TRBJ2-1 TRBV10-3 TRBD2 CAISEEVSGSDYNEQFF
TRBJ2-1 TRBV5-4 TRBD2 CASSLGTSTLLNEQFF
TRBJ2-7 TRBV5-6 TRBD1 CASSPRTGKNF
TRBJ1-2 TRBV4-2 TRBD1 CASSNRDRNGYTF
TRBJ2-1 TRBV6-5 . CASSYGGLSKDEQFF
TRBJ2-5 TRBV5-4 TRBD1 CASSLEGQGYQETQYF
TRBJ1-2 TRBV28 TRBD1 CASSIQGARGYTF
TRBJ2-3 TRBV7-9 . CASSSLGRATDTQYF
TRBJ1-6 TRBV19 . CASGSGRLHF
TRBJ2-2 TRBV18 TRBD2 CASSPLAATYTGELFF
TRBJ2-3 TRBV29-1 . CSVEDPDRGPDTQYF
TRBJ2-7 TRBV10-2 . CASSSGPGHEQYF
TRBJ1-4 TRBV5-4 . CASSAGTSNEKLFF
TRBJ2-5 TRBV2 . CASSGSYRVQETQYF
TRBJ2-7 TRBV10-2 . CASSAGGSSYEQYF
TRBJ1-4 TRBV5-8 . CASSLEAGYEKLFF
TRBJ1-5 TRBV6-5 TRBD1 CASSLLGGYQPQHF
TRBJ2-7 TRBV5-1 TRBD2 CASSPGGRTYEQYF
TRBJ2-7 TRBV4-1 . CASSQYPGSYEQYF
TRBJ2-7 TRBV19 . CASSIGLGSYEQYF
TRBJ2-4 TRBV7-9 . CASTFHFGEAKNIQYF
TRBJ2-1 TRBV29-1 TRBD2 CSVEIAGGPFLYNEQFF
TRBJ1-2 TRBV4-1 . CASSEDSTYGYTF
TRBJ2-5 TRBV7-6 . CASSPRRDNQETQYF
TRBJ2-3 TRBV6-5 TRBD2 CASKIPAGGADTQYF
TRBJ2-1 TRBV4-1 . CASSQEGANEQFF
TRBJ1-2 TRBV19 . CASSILQGSNYGYTF
TRBJ2-1 TRBV11-2 TRBD2 CASSPRLAGGPHNEQFF
TRBJ1-3 TRBV4-1 . CASSPLSGNTIYF
TRBJ2-3 TRBV6-5 TRBD2 CASRRLAGGTDTQYF
TRBJ2-7 TRBV28 TRBD1 CASRDRGRPPYEQYF
TRBJ2-3 TRBV7-9 . CAGDAGLLNTDTQYF